What follows are 25 T cell receptor beta chains derived from one specimen sequenced in a study of blood T cell repertoires in COVID-19. This table comes from immunoSEQ multiplex PCR, and its TCRdb copy is limited to in-frame clones, with some not included. This table holds 290,000 or so clones, around 87% found once. Sequenced: PBMCs or T cells enriched from blood (not recorded which). The source of these receptors is a woman aged 18-30 years with acute COVID-19.

The CDR3 DNA sequence: TGTGCCAGCAGCCTACTAGCGGGAAAGTACCAAGAGACCCAGTACTTC. Translating gives CASSLLAGKYQETQYF. The chain has TRBV28 and TRBJ2-5, with 10 bases fitting TRBD2. CDR1 is MDHEN and CDR2 is SYDVKM in the germline V gene. The trim removed 6 bases at V and 0 bases at J, leaving 7 bases unmatched. CDR3 size: 16 residues.

This clone has only a few counts. The rearrangement joins TRBV28 to TRBJ1-1; TRBD1 is a possible D gene (5 bases). Germline CDR1 MDHEN, CDR2 SYDVKM. V gave up 3 bases and J gave up 9 bases, with 17 bases separating them. The CDR3 has 14 residues. In DNA, the CDR3 is TGTGCCAGCAGTTTTCGCCTTACCAGGGTCAAAGCTTTCTTT. It translates to CASSFRLTRVKAFF.

This clone showed up just a few times. The rearrangement uses TRBV10-1 and TRBJ2-7; 11 nucleotides align to TRBD2. The CDR3 length is 16 residues. The germline V gene has CDR1 WNHNN and CDR2 SYGVQD (reference sequence). Trimming took 2 bases from V and 6 from J; bases not matched to a gene: 9. The CDR3 DNA is TGCGCCAGCAGTGAGAGGTTAGCGGGAGGGCCGGGCGAGCAGTACTTC. Protein product: CASSERLAGGPGEQYF.

J is TRBJ1-1 and V is TRBV28; the D gene is possibly TRBD1 (6 bases). Looked up from germline, CDR1 is MDHEN and CDR2 is SYDVKM. This CDR3 comprises 14 residues. The germline V and J ends were trimmed by 1 base and 11 bases, with 17 bases remaining between them. The DNA of the CDR3 is TGTGCCAGCAGTTTATACGGGGGGCAGGGTTCCGCTTTCTTT. As protein: CASSLYGGQGSAFF.

The J gene is TRBJ1-2, the V gene TRBV28; no clear D gene. The V gene lost 6 bases and the J gene lost 4 bases, with 15 bases spanning the gap. Germline CDR1 MDHEN, CDR2 SYDVKM. There are 14 residues in the CDR3. CDR3 DNA: TGTGCCAGCAGCCGACCGCCTGGGCCCTATGGCTACACCTTC. Translated, it gives CASSRPPGPYGYTF.

This chain links TRBV19 with TRBJ1-2; D might be TRBD1 (5 bases). V was shortened by 7 bases and J by 8 bases, with 23 bases between the two germline ends. From germline, CDR1 is LNHDA and CDR2 SQIVND (reference sequence). This CDR3 contains 15 residues. The CDR3 sequence: CASTSTFTGQAGYTF. The CDR3 nucleotides read TGTGCCAGTACTTCTACTTTCACCGGACAAGCGGGCTACACCTTC.

The CDR3: CASPGLADYNEQFF. The CDR3 DNA follows: TGTGCCAGCCCGGGACTAGCTGATTACAATGAGCAGTTCTTC. This chain joins TRBV7-9 and TRBJ2-1; 9 bases agree with TRBD2. The CDR3 is made up of 14 amino acids. Looked up from germline, CDR1 is SEHNR and CDR2 is FQNEAQ (reference sequence). The V and J ends lost 8 bases and 4 bases, in that order; junction bases with no gene match: 6.

The chain is built from TRBV4-2 and TRBJ1-3; D gene uncertain. The V gene's germline CDR1 is LGHNA and CDR2 YNFKEQ. V lost 0 bases and J 0 bases, leaving 18 bases between the germline ends. The CDR3 length is 19 residues. The CDR3 DNA reads TGTGCCAGCAGCCAAGATCGGGTGGGTTTGTTAAGCTCTGGAAACACCATATATTTT. It translates to CASSQDRVGLLSSGNTIYF.

The chain joins TRBV27 to TRBJ2-5, with D maybe TRBD1 (5 bases). Germline V gene sequence: CDR1 MNHEY, CDR2 SMNVEV (reference sequence). Trimming shortened V by 0 bases and J by 9 bases, and 11 bases separated the two germline ends. CDR3 length: 13 residues. For the CDR3, the DNA is TGTGCCAGCAGTTTATCAGGCAGGACATCCCAGTACTTC. As protein: CASSLSGRTSQYF.

This clone is a singleton in its sample. CDR3 residues: CASSIMAPGQGNYGYTF. The CDR3 bases are TGTGCCAGTAGTATTATGGCTCCCGGACAGGGAAACTATGGCTACACCTTC. The V and J genes are TRBV19 and TRBJ1-2; 8 bases map to TRBD1. Trimming at V came to 3 bases and at J to 2 bases, leaving 11 bases not matched to a gene. Germline CDR1 and CDR2: LNHDA and SQIVND (reference sequence). This CDR3 region has 17 residues.

This sequence joins TRBV27 and TRBJ1-4; 7 positions match TRBD1. CDR1 is MNHEY, CDR2 SMNVEV, per germline (reference sequence). V lost 6 bases and J lost 4; bases outside the gene matches: 11. The CDR3 is 16 residues long. The CDR3 loop reads CASRTFTGEHNEKLFF. The CDR3 region has the DNA TGTGCCAGCAGGACCTTTACAGGGGAACATAATGAAAAACTGTTTTTT. Together with reference TRBV27 and TRBJ1-4, the CDR3 gives the full variable domain: EAQVTQNPRYLITVTGKKLTVTCSQNMNHEYMSWYRQDPGLGLRQIYYSMNVEVTDKGDVPEGYKVSRKEKRNFPLILESPSPNQTSLYFCASRTFTGEHNEKLFFGSGTQLSVL.

The chain uses TRBV7-2 and TRBJ2-7, with 13 bases lining up with TRBD2. Germline V CDR1 and CDR2: SGHTA, FQGNSA. V was clipped by 5 bases and J by 3 bases; unmatched bases: 7. CDR3 length: 16 residues. The DNA for the CDR3 is TGTGCCAGCAGCCCTGCGGGACTAGCGGGAATCTACGAGCAGTACTTC. It translates to CASSPAGLAGIYEQYF.

CDR3: CASTRGTGELFF. Written as DNA, the CDR3 is TGTGCCAGCACCCGGGGGACCGGGGAGCTGTTTTTT. This chain uses TRBV3-1 (or the pseudogene TRBV3-2) with TRBJ2-2, with a tentative D call TRBD2 (6 bases). The CDR3 consists of 12 residues. With 7 bases removed from V and 5 bases from J, the gap between germline ends came to 8 bases. Germline V gene data show CDR1 as LGHDT and CDR2 as YNNKEL (reference sequence).

Points on this clone: The identical CDR3 is also encoded by other nucleotide sequences in the sample. The chain links TRBV29-1 to TRBJ1-2, with no clear D. Looked up from germline, CDR1 is SQVTM and CDR2 is ANQGSEA. The CDR3 runs 12 residues. V was trimmed by 4 bases and J by 4 bases, leaving 10 bases between them. CDR3 protein: CSVVEGAYGYTF. CDR3 sequence (DNA): TGCAGCGTTGTAGAGGGAGCCTATGGCTACACCTTC.

The chain couples TRBV3-1 (or the pseudogene TRBV3-2) to TRBJ1-4; possible D gene TRBD1, 5 bases. From germline, CDR1 is LGHDT and CDR2 YNNKEL (reference sequence). V lost 1 base and J 3 bases, leaving 6 bases between the germline ends. This CDR3 is built from 14 residues. The CDR3 bases are TGTGCCAGCAGCCAAGTACAGGCTAATGAAAAACTGTTTTTT. Amino acid sequence: CASSQVQANEKLFF.

This sequence joins TRBV28 and TRBJ1-1; D gene ambiguous. Per the germline V gene, CDR1 is MDHEN and CDR2 is SYDVKM. The CDR3 totals 12 residues. V was trimmed by 8 bases and J by 1 base, leaving 8 bases between them. The CDR3 nucleotides read TGTGCCAGCGTGCACAGGAACACTGAAGCTTTCTTT. Protein: CASVHRNTEAFF.

The J gene is TRBJ1-1, the V gene TRBV28, with 10 positions matching TRBD1. V was clipped by 7 bases and J by 4 bases; unmatched bases: 6. The V gene's germline CDR1 is MDHEN and CDR2 SYDVKM. This CDR3 spans 14 amino acids. The CDR3 loop is CASTATGGVTEAFF. The CDR3 DNA follows: TGTGCCAGCACCGCGACAGGGGGCGTCACTGAAGCTTTCTTT.

The DNA of the CDR3 is TGTGCCCTAGGAGGACCCGGGCGACGCTATGGCTACACCTTC. It translates to CALGGPGRRYGYTF. The chain uses TRBV19 and TRBJ1-2, with D hard to call. Germline-derived CDR1 and CDR2 are LNHDA and SQIVND (reference sequence). The CDR3 length is 14 residues. The V and J ends lost 11 bases and 4 bases respectively, with 20 bases between them.

The chain recombines TRBV18 with TRBJ1-1, with D possibly being TRBD1 (5 bases). The CDR3 extends over 15 amino acids. The germline V gene has CDR1 KGHSH and CDR2 LQKENI. With 4 bases removed from V and 5 bases from J, the gap between germline ends came to 17 bases. CDR3: CASSLPRAGRTEAFF. CDR3 bases: TGTGCCAGCTCACTGCCCCGGGCAGGGCGGACTGAAGCTTTCTTT.

This clone was recorded only once. This rearrangement joins TRBV29-1 to TRBJ1-2; the match to TRBD1 covers 7 bases. Germline V CDR1 and CDR2: SQVTM, ANQGSEA. CDR3 length: 15 residues. Trimming at V came to 6 bases and at J to 3 bases, leaving 13 bases not matched to a gene. CDR3 DNA: TGCAGCGTCTACATAGGGGGGCAGGGGGACTATGGCTACACCTTC. Protein product: CSVYIGGQGDYGYTF.

A note on this clone: Germline is not matched at one junction end, which may reflect a read error. The chain carries TRBV7-7 and TRBJ2-7; 7 positions match TRBD2. Germline CDR1 is SSHAT and CDR2 is FNYEAQ (reference sequence). There are 15 residues in the CDR3. CDR3 sequence reads: CASSPGTSASYEQYF. In DNA, the CDR3 is TGTGCTAGCAGCCCTGGTACTAGCGCCTCCTACGAGCAGTACTTC.

The V gene is TRBV5-6, the J gene TRBJ2-2; TRBD2 matches 9 bases. The CDR3 extends over 16 amino acids. V shed 4 bases and J 5 bases; nucleotides not matched to a gene: 9. Germline V lookup: CDR1 SGHDT, CDR2 YYEEEE. The CDR3 nucleotides read TGTGCCAGCAGCCCGCAGGGACTAGCTTTTACCGGGGAGCTGTTTTTT. It specifies CASSPQGLAFTGELFF.

This chain joins TRBV27 and TRBJ1-1; D is uncertain. CDR1 and CDR2 (germline): MNHEY, SMNVEV (reference sequence). The ends were cut back, 0 bases at V and 1 base at J, with 12 bases in the middle. The CDR3 consists of 16 residues. The CDR3 is CASSLSLSRWNTEAFF. For the CDR3, the DNA is TGTGCCAGCAGTTTATCATTATCCAGATGGAACACTGAAGCTTTCTTT.

The V and J genes are TRBV7-6 and TRBJ1-5; D unclear. The V gene lost 2 bases and the J gene lost 6 bases, with 20 bases spanning the gap. The germline V gene encodes CDR1 SGHVS and CDR2 FNYEAQ. This CDR3 has 17 residues. The CDR3 here is CASSLLPTGSGSQPQHF. For the CDR3, the DNA is TGTGCCAGCAGCTTACTACCAACGGGCAGCGGCAGTCAGCCCCAGCATTTT.

The V and J genes are TRBV24-1 and TRBJ2-2, with 9 positions matching TRBD1. Germline V lookup: CDR1 KGHDR, CDR2 SFDVKD. This CDR3 spans 16 amino acids. Trimming at V came to 6 bases and at J to 0 bases, leaving 4 bases not matched to a gene. This chain's CDR3 is CATSNWDRANTGELFF. CDR3 DNA sequence: TGTGCCACCAGTAATTGGGACAGGGCGAACACCGGGGAGCTGTTTTTT.